This T cell receptor beta chain was sequenced for a study of T cells after yellow fever vaccination. Study-wide background: Those fractions that held only low numbers of cells were prepared using the SMART-Seq v4 Ultra Low Input RNA kit. General observations from the study: Some clonotypes, a small share, were shared between CD4 and CD8 compartments. The presence of abundant clonotypes contaminating from the bulk population was possible in FACS-sorted repertoires.

UMIs were added to TCR cDNA along with a universal primer site when it was made by 5'RACE template switching. TCRdb re-called the 5' RACE reads through MiXCR, storing one row per CDR3 protein. The data contain over 300,000 distinct CDR3 sequences, around 6.8% of them singletons. This clonotype was found a few times. The antigen is unknown. There are 16 residues in the CDR3. The ends lost 6 bases at V and 2 bases at J; junction bases unmatched: 8. From germline, CDR1 is MDHEN and CDR2 SYDVKM. The chain joins TRBV28 to TRBJ2-5; TRBD2 agrees at 11 bases. This sequence was found in a man aged 18-30 years who received the YFV17D yellow fever vaccine. The sequences come from PBMCs, collected about 49 days after the first yellow fever vaccination. The CDR3 bases are TGTGCCAGCAGGACTAGCGGGGTAACATTTCAAGAGACCCAGTACTTC. It encodes CASRTSGVTFQETQYF.